The subject of this entry is one T cell receptor (beta chain). The assay was immunoSEQ multiplex PCR, and TCRdb's table has in-frame clones only and misses some. The data show 55,000 to 70,000 clones, around 88% seen once. The data derive from a study of OX40 agonist ivuxolimab in advanced cancers. Germline V lookup: CDR1 SGHDT, CDR2 YYEEEE. V shed 5 bases, J shed 4 bases, and the junction held 6 bases outside the gene matches. The CDR3 totals 14 residues. The chain has TRBV5-6 and TRBJ1-2; 9 bases map to TRBD1. Sequencing used CD4+ or CD8+ T cells sorted from blood, obtained in a trial of the OX40 agonist ivuxolimab. The TCR was taken from an adult with an advanced solid tumor such as melanoma, head and neck, liver or kidney cancer. The CDR3 DNA reads TGTGCCAGCAGGAGGACAGGGGACTCCTATGGCTACACCTTC. Encoded protein: CASRRTGDSYGYTF.